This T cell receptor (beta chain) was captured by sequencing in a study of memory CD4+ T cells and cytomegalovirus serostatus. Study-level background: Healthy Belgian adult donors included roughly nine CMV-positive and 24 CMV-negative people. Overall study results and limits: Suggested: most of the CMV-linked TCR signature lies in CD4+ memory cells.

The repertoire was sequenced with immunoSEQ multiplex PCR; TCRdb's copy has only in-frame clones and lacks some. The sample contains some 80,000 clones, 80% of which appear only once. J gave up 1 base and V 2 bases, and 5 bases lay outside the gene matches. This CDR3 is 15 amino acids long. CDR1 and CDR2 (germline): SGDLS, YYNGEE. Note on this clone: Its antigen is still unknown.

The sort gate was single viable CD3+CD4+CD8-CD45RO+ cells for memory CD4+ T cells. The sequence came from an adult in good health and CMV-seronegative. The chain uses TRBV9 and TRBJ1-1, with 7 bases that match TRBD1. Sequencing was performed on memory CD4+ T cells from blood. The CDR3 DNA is TGTGCCAGCAGCGTCCAGGGGGGAGGGAACACTGAAGCTTTCTTT. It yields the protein CASSVQGGGNTEAFF. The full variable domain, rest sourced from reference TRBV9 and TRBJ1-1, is DSGVTQTPKHLITATGQRVTLRCSPRSGDLSVYWYQQSLDQGLQFLIQYYNGEERAKGNILERFSAQQFPDLHSELNLSSLELGDSALYFCASSVQGGGNTEAFFGQGTRLTVV.